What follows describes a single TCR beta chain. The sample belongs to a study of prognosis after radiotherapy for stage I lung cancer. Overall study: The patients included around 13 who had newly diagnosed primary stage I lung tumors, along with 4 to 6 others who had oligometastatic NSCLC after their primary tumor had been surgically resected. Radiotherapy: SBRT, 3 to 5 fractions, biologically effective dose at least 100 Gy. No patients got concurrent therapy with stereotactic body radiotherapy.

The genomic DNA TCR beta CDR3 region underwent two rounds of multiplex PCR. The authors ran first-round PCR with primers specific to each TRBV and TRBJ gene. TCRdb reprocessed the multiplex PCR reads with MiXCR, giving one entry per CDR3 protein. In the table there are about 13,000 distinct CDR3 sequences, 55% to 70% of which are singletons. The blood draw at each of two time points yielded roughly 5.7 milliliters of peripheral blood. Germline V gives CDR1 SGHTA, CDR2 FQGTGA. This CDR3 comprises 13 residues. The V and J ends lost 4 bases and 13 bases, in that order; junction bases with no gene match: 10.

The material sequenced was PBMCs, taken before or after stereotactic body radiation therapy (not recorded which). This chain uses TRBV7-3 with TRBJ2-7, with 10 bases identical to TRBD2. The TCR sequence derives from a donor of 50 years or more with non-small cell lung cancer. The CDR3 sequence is CASSSSGSGDHYF. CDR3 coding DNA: TGTGCCAGCAGCTCTAGCGGGAGTGGGGATCATTACTTC.